The 3 T cell receptor beta chains listed next were all sequenced from one sample in a study of T-cell memory formation after mild COVID-19. A single record per CDR3 protein comes from TCRdb applying MiXCR to the 5' RACE reads. The data show approximately 230,000 distinct CDR3 sequences, over 15% seen once. The specimen was PBMCs or a T cell subset sorted from them (not recorded which). The receptors stem from a man between 18 and 35 years old who had mild COVID-19 (a few samples of this study predate the infection). Cell type and time point are not known.

The sample holds a few counts of this clonotype. The rearrangement links TRBV5-1 to TRBJ2-5; 8 bases match TRBD1. The CDR3 totals 17 residues. Germline V gene lookup returns CDR1 SGHRS and CDR2 YFSETQ. The V gene end was trimmed by 2 bases and the J gene end by 2 bases; junction bases not matched to a gene: 11. CDR3 region: CASSLRAPTGEQETQYF. The CDR3 coding sequence is TGCGCCAGCAGCTTAAGAGCCCCGACAGGGGAACAAGAGACCCAGTACTTC.

In its sample, this clonotype was seen once. The V gene is TRBV9, the J gene TRBJ2-3; possibly TRBD1 or TRBD2 for D (5 bases each). Trimming removed 0 bases from V and 3 bases from J, with 17 bases in between. The germline CDR1 and CDR2 sequences are SGDLS and YYNGEE. This CDR3 spans 17 amino acids. The CDR3 sequence: CASSVGGGDQGTDTQYF. The CDR3 region has the DNA TGTGCCAGCAGCGTAGGTGGAGGCGATCAGGGTACAGATACGCAGTATTTT. The entire variable domain, with the rest obtained from reference TRBV9 and TRBJ2-3, is as follows: DSGVTQTPKHLITATGQRVTLRCSPRSGDLSVYWYQQSLDQGLQFLIQYYNGEERAKGNILERFSAQQFPDLHSELNLSSLELGDSALYFCASSVGGGDQGTDTQYFGPGTRLTVL.

There are many counts of this clonotype. The chain joins TRBV2 to TRBJ2-1; D might be TRBD1 (6 bases). The ends were cut back, 4 bases at V and 1 base at J, with 8 bases in the middle. Germline V gene data show CDR1 as SNHLY and CDR2 as FYNNEI. The CDR3 has 14 residues. The CDR3: CASSVRGSYNEQFF. The CDR3 bases are TGTGCCAGCAGTGTCAGGGGATCCTACAATGAGCAGTTCTTC.